This passage covers 10 T cell receptor beta chains from one sample sequenced in a study of metastatic and nonmetastatic thyroid tumors. No patient had received any treatment before thyroid surgery. TCRdb re-called the PCR reads through MiXCR. The sample holds roughly 28,000 clones, roughly 26% seen once. Sequenced input: blood. The source of these receptors is a female donor with papillary thyroid cancer or a benign thyroid nodule (not recorded which). Some clones in this sample may be carry-over from other donors' samples.

This clone was seen repeatedly, ten times or more. The V call is TRBV20-1, the J call TRBJ2-1; 10 bases align to TRBD2. V shed 2 bases, J shed 0 bases, and the junction held 1 base outside the gene matches. There are 15 residues in the CDR3. Germline CDR1 and CDR2: DFQATT and SNEGSKA (reference sequence). This CDR3 reads CSARTSGASYNEQFF. CDR3 sequence (DNA): TGCAGTGCTAGAACTAGCGGGGCCTCCTACAATGAGCAGTTCTTC.

The gene calls are TRBV18 and TRBJ1-1; TRBD1 agrees at 7 bases. The CDR3 has 14 amino acids. The ends lost 5 bases at V and 4 bases at J; junction bases unmatched: 7. Germline loops: CDR1 KGHSH, CDR2 LQKENI. The CDR3 region is CASSMTGLFTEAFF. The CDR3 coding sequence is TGTGCCAGCTCAATGACAGGGCTGTTCACTGAAGCTTTCTTT. Combining the CDR3 with reference TRBV18 and TRBJ1-1 gives the whole variable domain NAGVMQNPRHLVRRRGQEARLRCSPMKGHSHVYWYRQLPEEGLKFMVYLQKENIIDESGMPKERFSAEFPKEGPSILRIQQVVRGDSAAYFCASSMTGLFTEAFFGQGTRLTVV.

In this sample, this clone turned up many times. The chain combines TRBV11-3 with TRBJ2-2; 10 positions match TRBD2. This CDR3 contains 15 residues. V shed 5 bases and J 6 bases; nucleotides not matched to a gene: 6. The germline CDR1 and CDR2 sequences are SGHNT and YENEEA. The CDR3 bases are TGTGCCAGCAGCCCAACCGGGACTAGCGCCGGGGAGCTGTTTTTT. Translation: CASSPTGTSAGELFF.

This clone was found a few times. V is TRBV15 and J is TRBJ1-4, with 7 bases that match TRBD1. V gave up 5 bases and J gave up 10 bases; unmatched junction bases: 10. CDR1 and CDR2 (germline): LNHNV, YYDKDF (reference sequence). CDR3 size: 14 residues. The CDR3 protein is CATSVQTGNGKLFF. As DNA, the CDR3 is TGTGCCACCAGCGTACAGACAGGGAACGGAAAACTGTTTTTT.

This clone showed up many times. V is TRBV7-9 and J is TRBJ1-4, with unresolved D. V lost 6 bases, J lost 5 bases, and 10 bases lay in between. Looked up from germline, CDR1 is SEHNR and CDR2 is FQNEAQ (reference sequence). The CDR3 contains 13 residues. This CDR3 reads CASRILNNEKLFF. The CDR3 nucleotides are TGTGCCAGCAGAATTCTTAACAATGAAAAACTGTTTTTT.

By its share, this clone is medium-sized. The chain links TRBV20-1 to TRBJ2-1; 11 positions match TRBD2. Germline loops: CDR1 DFQATT, CDR2 SNEGSKA (reference sequence). V dropped 0 bases and J dropped 2; count of bases not matched to a gene: 3. CDR3 size: 16 residues. The CDR3 loop is CSARDTLAGAYNEQFF. The CDR3 DNA is TGCAGTGCTAGAGATACACTAGCGGGGGCCTACAATGAGCAGTTCTTC.

The sample holds one count of this clone. This clone may be a read error of a much larger clone one base away. For the CDR3, the DNA is TGCAGTCTCGAGGGGTCTAGCGGGGATCTCCGAAATGAGCAGTTCTTC. Its translation: CSLEGSSGDLRNEQFF. The J gene is TRBJ2-1, the V gene TRBV20-1; 9 bases align to TRBD2. Trimming at V came to 8 bases and at J to 7 bases, leaving 18 bases not matched to a gene. The CDR3 is 16 amino acids. The germline gives CDR1 DFQATT, CDR2 SNEGSKA (reference sequence).

This clone was recorded at least ten times. The genes are TRBV7-2 and TRBJ2-5; no clear D. There are 13 residues in the CDR3. CDR1 is SGHTA, CDR2 FQGNSA, per germline. The germline V and J ends were trimmed by 1 base and 4 bases, with 7 bases remaining between them. The CDR3 sequence: CASSLGLGETQYF. CDR3 in DNA: TGTGCCAGCAGCTTAGGCCTAGGAGAGACCCAGTACTTC.

By sample fraction, this clone is medium-sized. The chain has TRBV10-2 and TRBJ2-7; 7 bases are a match to TRBD2. The CDR3 totals 13 residues. Germline V gene lookup returns CDR1 WSHSY and CDR2 SAAADI. After removal of 5 bases from V and 1 base from J, the junction contained 2 bases not matched to a gene. The CDR3 is CASSRLASYEQYV. CDR3 bases: TGCGCCAGCAGTCGACTAGCATCCTACGAGCAGTACGTC.

The rearrangement uses TRBV18 and TRBJ1-3, with D maybe TRBD1 (5 bases). The CDR3 covers 13 residues. CDR1 is KGHSH and CDR2 is LQKENI in the germline V gene. Trimming shortened V by 11 bases and J by 4 bases, and 15 bases separated the two germline ends. The CDR3 protein is CASETGRGNTIYF. CDR3 bases: TGTGCCTCCGAAACGGGACGCGGAAACACCATATATTTT.